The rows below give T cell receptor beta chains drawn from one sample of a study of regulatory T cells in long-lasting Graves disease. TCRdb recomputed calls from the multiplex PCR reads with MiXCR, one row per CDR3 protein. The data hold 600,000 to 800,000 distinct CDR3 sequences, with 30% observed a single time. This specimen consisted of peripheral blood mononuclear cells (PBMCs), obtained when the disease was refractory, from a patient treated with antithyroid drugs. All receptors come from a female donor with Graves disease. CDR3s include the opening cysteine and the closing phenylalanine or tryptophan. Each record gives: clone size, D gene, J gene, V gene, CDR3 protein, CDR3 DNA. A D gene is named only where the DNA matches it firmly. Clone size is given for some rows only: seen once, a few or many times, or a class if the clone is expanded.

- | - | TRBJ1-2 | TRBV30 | CAWSVSWTGSGHGYTF | TGTGCCTGGAGTGTAAGTTGGACGGGATCAGGCCATGGCTACACCTTC
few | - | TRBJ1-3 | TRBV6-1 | CASRDTLGRNTIYF | TGTGCCAGCAGGGACACGCTCGGCCGAAACACCATATATTTT
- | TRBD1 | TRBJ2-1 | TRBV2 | CASSEIGQGTREQFF | TGTGCCAGCAGTGAAATTGGACAGGGGACACGGGAGCAGTTCTTC
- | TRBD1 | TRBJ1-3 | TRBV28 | CASSPQTGYGNTIYF | TGTGCCAGCAGTCCCCAGACAGGGTATGGAAACACCATATATTTT
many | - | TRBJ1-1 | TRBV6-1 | CASRTRGSEAFF | TGTGCCAGCAGAACTAGGGGTTCTGAAGCTTTCTTT
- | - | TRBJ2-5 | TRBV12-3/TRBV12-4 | CASSAGDLALETQYF | TGTGCCAGCAGCGCCGGGGACTTAGCGCTAGAGACCCAGTACTTC
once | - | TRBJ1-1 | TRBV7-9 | CASSQGQSSAFF | TGTGCCAGCAGCCAAGGACAGTCATCGGCTTTCTTT
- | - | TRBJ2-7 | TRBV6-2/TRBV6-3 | CASSYSWQNPYEQYF | TGTGCCAGCAGTTACTCGTGGCAGAATCCCTACGAGCAGTACTTC
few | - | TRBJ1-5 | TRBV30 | CAGGGNQPQHF | TGTGCCGGTGGGGGCAATCAGCCCCAGCATTTT
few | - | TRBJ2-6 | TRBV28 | CASSSLGGRSGANVLTF | TGTGCCAGCAGTTCCTTGGGGGGCAGGTCTGGGGCCAACGTCCTGACTTTC
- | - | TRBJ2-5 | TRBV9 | CASSGHRIGETQYF | TGTGCCAGCAGCGGGCACAGGATAGGAGAGACCCAGTACTTC
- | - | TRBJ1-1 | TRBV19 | CASSIGSTHPPNTEAFF | TGTGCCAGTAGTATCGGCAGTACACACCCACCGAACACTGAAGCTTTCTTT
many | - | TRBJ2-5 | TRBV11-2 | CASSFFTQETQYF | TGTGCCAGCAGCTTCTTCACCCAAGAGACCCAGTACTTC
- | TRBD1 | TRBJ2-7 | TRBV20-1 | CSARVTPWDSPYEQYF | TGCAGTGCTAGAGTGACCCCCTGGGACAGTCCCTACGAGCAGTACTTC
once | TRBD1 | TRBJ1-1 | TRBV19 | CASSIIGRGGQYEAFF | TGTGCCAGTAGTATAATTGGCAGGGGGGGACAGTATGAAGCTTTCTTT
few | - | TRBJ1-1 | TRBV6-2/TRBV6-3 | CASSYLLGTEAFF | TGTGCCAGCAGTTACTTATTAGGGACTGAAGCTTTCTTT
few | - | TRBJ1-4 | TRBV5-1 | CASRRATNEKLFF | TGCGCCAGCCGGCGGGCAACTAATGAAAAACTGTTTTTT
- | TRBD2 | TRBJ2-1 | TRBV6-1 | CASSVSGSYSSYNEQFF | TGTGCCAGCAGTGTCAGCGGGAGTTATAGCTCCTACAATGAGCAGTTCTTC
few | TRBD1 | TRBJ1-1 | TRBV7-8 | CASRQGQAGINTEAFF | TGTGCCAGCAGACAAGGACAGGCTGGCATCAACACTGAAGCTTTCTTT
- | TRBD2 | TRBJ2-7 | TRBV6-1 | CASSSPRLAGDYEQYF | TGTGCCAGCAGCTCTCCTCGACTAGCGGGAGACTACGAGCAGTACTTC
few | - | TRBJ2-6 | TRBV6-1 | CASSKSGGANVLTF | TGTGCCAGCAGTAAATCAGGGGGGGCCAACGTCCTGACTTTC
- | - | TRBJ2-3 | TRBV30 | CAWSAVGTDTQYF | TGTGCCTGGAGTGCCGTAGGCACAGATACGCAGTATTTT
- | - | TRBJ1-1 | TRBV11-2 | CASSFWQVPEAFF | TGTGCCAGCAGCTTTTGGCAGGTCCCTGAAGCTTTCTTT
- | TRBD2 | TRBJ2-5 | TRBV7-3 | CASSPRPSGETRYF | TGTGCCAGCAGCCCTCGCCCCAGCGGGGAGACCCGGTACTTC
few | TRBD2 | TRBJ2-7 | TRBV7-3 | CASSLTQAGGEQYF | TGTGCCAGCAGCTTAACGCAGGCGGGAGGCGAGCAGTACTTC
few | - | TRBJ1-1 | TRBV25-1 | CASSGLGTPFMNTEAFF | TGTGCCAGCAGTGGACTTGGGACTCCTTTCATGAACACTGAAGCTTTCTTT
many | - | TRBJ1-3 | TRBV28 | CASSSTSSGNTIYF | TGTGCCAGCAGCTCGACGAGCTCTGGAAACACCATATATTTT
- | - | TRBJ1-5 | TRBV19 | CASSIQVRGNQPQHF | TGTGCCAGTAGTATCCAGGTTCGGGGCAATCAGCCCCAGCATTTT
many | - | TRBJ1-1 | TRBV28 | CASSLSGAIAFF | TGTGCCAGCAGTTTATCCGGGGCTATAGCTTTCTTT
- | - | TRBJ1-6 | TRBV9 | CASSAPTGYNSPLHF | TGTGCCAGCAGCGCACCGACAGGATATAATTCACCCCTCCACTTT
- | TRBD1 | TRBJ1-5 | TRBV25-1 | CASSAGTGGEPSNQPQHF | TGTGCCAGCAGCGCTGGGACAGGGGGCGAGCCTAGCAATCAGCCCCAGCATTTT
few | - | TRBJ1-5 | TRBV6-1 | CASSASTRDQPQHF | TGTGCCAGCAGTGCCTCGACTCGGGATCAGCCCCAGCATTTT
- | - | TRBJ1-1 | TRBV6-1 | CATTRGEHTEAFF | TGTGCCACTACGAGGGGTGAGCACACTGAAGCTTTCTTT
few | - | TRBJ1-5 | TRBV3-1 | CASSQVPESNQPQHF | TGTGCCAGCAGCCAAGTTCCTGAGTCGAATCAGCCCCAGCATTTT
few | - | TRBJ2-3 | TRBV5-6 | CASSLQGSTDTQYF | TGTGCCAGCAGCTTACAGGGCAGCACAGATACGCAGTATTTT
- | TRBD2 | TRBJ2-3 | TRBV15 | CATSSETSGSKADTQYF | TGTGCCACCAGCAGCGAGACTAGCGGGAGTAAGGCAGATACGCAGTATTTT
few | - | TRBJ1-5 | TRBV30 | CAWSKGDRSNQPQHF | TGTGCCTGGAGTAAGGGGGATAGAAGCAATCAGCCCCAGCATTTT
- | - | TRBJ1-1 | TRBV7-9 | CASSLGGNGKDAEAFF | TGTGCCAGCAGCTTAGGTGGCAACGGGAAGGACGCTGAAGCTTTCTTT
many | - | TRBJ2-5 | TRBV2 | CASNGQGHETQYF | TGTGCCAGCAACGGGCAGGGACACGAGACCCAGTACTTC
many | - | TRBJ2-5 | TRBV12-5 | CASALSRGSQETQYF | TGTGCTAGTGCCCTCTCGAGAGGTTCTCAAGAGACCCAGTACTTC
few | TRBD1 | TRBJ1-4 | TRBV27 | CASRRGTGDEKLFF | TGTGCCAGCAGAAGGGGGACAGGGGATGAAAAACTGTTTTTT
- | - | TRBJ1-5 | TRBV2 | CASNGHNQPQHF | TGTGCCAGCAATGGCCACAATCAGCCCCAGCATTTT
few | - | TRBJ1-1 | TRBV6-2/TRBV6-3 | CASSYGGQGAFF | TGTGCCAGCAGTTACGGGGGGCAGGGAGCTTTCTTT
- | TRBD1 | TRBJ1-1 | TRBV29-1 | CSVGTGSTEAFF | TGCAGCGTAGGGACAGGGAGCACTGAAGCTTTCTTT
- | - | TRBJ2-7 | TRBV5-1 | CASSLSGGTTIEQYF | TGCGCCAGCAGCTTGTCGGGCGGGACCACCATCGAGCAGTACTTC